This note documents a single T cell receptor (beta chain) sequence. Its target is not known. This CDR3 spans 14 amino acids. Trimming cost V 0 bases and J 5 bases, with 10 bases left between them. Germline V gene data show CDR1 as SGHRS and CDR2 as YFSETQ. This specimen belongs to a study of T cell responses to AZD1222 COVID-19 vaccine. TCRdb's copy holds only in-frame clones and misses some; the assay was immunoSEQ multiplex PCR. The table includes some 42,000 clones, approximately 88% detected once. Second-dose recipients at about 4 or about 12 weeks were treated as one pooled group. The study, taken as a whole, reports: Nearly half of spike-specific TCRs reportedly target variant regions that are unmutated in the B.1.351 and B.1.1.7 variants. The CD4 TCRs associated with vaccination extended across spike and predominated at 160-218 and 743-854.

The TCR originated in an adult who received the AZD1222 COVID-19 vaccine. The input for sequencing was peripheral blood, taken 28 days after the second AZD1222 dose. The V call is TRBV5-1, the J call TRBJ2-3; a weak D match, TRBD1 (6 bases). The DNA of the CDR3 is TGCGCCAGCAGCTTGGAGACAGGCGGAGATACGCAGTATTTT. Its translation is CASSLETGGDTQYF.